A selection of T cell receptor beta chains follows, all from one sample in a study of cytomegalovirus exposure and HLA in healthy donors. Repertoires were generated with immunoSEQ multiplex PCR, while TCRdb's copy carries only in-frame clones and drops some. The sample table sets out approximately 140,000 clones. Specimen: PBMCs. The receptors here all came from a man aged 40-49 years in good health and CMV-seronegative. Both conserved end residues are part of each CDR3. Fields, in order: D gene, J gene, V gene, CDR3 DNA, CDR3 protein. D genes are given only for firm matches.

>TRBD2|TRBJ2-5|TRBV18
TGTGCCAGCTCACCGCCTAGCGGAGCCCAAGAGACCCAGTACTTC
CASSPPSGAQETQYF
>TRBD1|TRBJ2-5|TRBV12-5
TGTGCTAGTGGTTTAGTTTTGGACAGGAGCAAGGAGACCCAGTACTTC
CASGLVLDRSKETQYF
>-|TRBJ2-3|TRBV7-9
TGTGCCAGCAGCTTAACACAGGGATTGAGCACAGATACGCAGTATTTT
CASSLTQGLSTDTQYF
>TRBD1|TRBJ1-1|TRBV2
TGTGCCAGCAGGCGGGACAGGGGTGGAACTGAAGCTTTCTTT
CASRRDRGGTEAFF
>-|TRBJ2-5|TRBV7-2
TGTGCCAGCAGCTTAGTAGGAGCAACGGACTTC
CASSLVGATDF
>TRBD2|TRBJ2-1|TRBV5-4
TGTGCCAGCAGCTTGGAATTGGGACTACTTGACGAGCAGTTCTTC
CASSLELGLLDEQFF
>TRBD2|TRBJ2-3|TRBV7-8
TGTGCCAGCAGCGTCGGACTAGCGGAGCGCACAGATACGCAGTATTTT
CASSVGLAERTDTQYF
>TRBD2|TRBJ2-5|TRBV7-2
TGTGCCAGCAGCTTATATTCCGCCAGGGAGGGCGGGACCCAGTACTTC
CASSLYSAREGGTQYF
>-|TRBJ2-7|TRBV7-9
TGTGCCAGCACCCTTTACCAGGGAAAGGACGAGCAGTACTTC
CASTLYQGKDEQYF
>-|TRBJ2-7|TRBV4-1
TGCGCCAGCACTCCGTTGGGGGCGCGCCCGGGGGAGCAGTACTTC
CASTPLGARPGEQYF
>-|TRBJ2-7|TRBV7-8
TGTGCCAGCGGGGCAGGGAACTACGAGCAGTACTTC
CASGAGNYEQYF